Described below is a single TCR beta chain sequence and its context. The target antigen is unknown. The sample originates from a study of cytomegalovirus exposure and HLA in healthy donors. Produced via immunoSEQ multiplex PCR; TCRdb's table is partial and in-frame only. Among some 120,000 clones listed, about nine tenths were seen once. The CDR3 has 14 residues. From germline, CDR1 is MNHEY and CDR2 SVGAGI. V lost 0 bases and J 3 bases, leaving 8 bases between the germline ends. The study, taken as a whole, reports: Most sequenced TCRs were rare (though some public TCRs occurred in many donors). Accounts indicate the classifier identified cytomegalovirus status with strong specificity and sensitivity.

The rearrangement uses TRBV6-5 and TRBJ1-2, with TRBD1 as a possible D gene (5 bases). Sequencing was done on a sample of PBMCs. The clonotype comes from a man younger than 40 in good health and CMV-seronegative. The CDR3 sequence is CASSYSTRDYGYTF. CDR3 in DNA: TGTGCCAGCAGTTACTCGACCAGGGACTATGGCTACACCTTC.